This T cell receptor (beta chain) was profiled in a study of PD-L1 blockade in urothelial cancer. Study information: Patients commenced atezolizumab in the mid-2010s, and it was given at 1,200 mg intravenously every 3 weeks. Blood analyses occurred 3 weeks (second dose) and 6 weeks post treatment start. Among blood samples, the median T cell count was some 140,000.

Germline V gives CDR1 SGHTS, CDR2 YDEGEE. The CDR3 is 15 residues long. The V and J ends lost 0 bases and 0 bases, in that order; junction bases with no gene match: 1. This table comes from immunoSEQ multiplex PCR, and its TCRdb copy is limited to in-frame clones, with some not included. The sample lists about 50,000 clones; around 90% were seen once. The sample's time point: pretreatment peripheral blood. Urothelial carcinoma, locally advanced or metastatic, affected the patients. The chain uses TRBV5-8 and TRBJ2-7, with 9 positions matching TRBD2. The TCR was taken from a woman aged 55-75 years with urothelial cancer. The sequenced sample was PBMCs, obtained around atezolizumab (anti-PD-L1) treatment. The CDR3, as DNA: TGTGCCAGCAGCTTGGGTAGCGGGGGCTCCTACGAGCAGTACTTC. Its protein is CASSLGSGGSYEQYF.